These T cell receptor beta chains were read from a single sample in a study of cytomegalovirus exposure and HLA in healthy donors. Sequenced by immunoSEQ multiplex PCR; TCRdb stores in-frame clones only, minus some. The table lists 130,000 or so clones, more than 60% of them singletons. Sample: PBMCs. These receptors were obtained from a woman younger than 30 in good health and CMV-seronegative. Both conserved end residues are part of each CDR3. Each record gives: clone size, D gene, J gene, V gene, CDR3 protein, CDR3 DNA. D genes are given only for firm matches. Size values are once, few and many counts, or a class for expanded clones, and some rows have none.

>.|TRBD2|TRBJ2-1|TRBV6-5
CASRLTSGDYNEQFF
TGTGCCAGCAGACTGACTAGCGGTGACTACAATGAGCAGTTCTTC
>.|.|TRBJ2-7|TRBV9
CASSVPRGLRPKRTYEQYF
TGTGCCAGCAGCGTGCCCAGGGGCCTCCGTCCCAAACGTACCTACGAGCAGTACTTC
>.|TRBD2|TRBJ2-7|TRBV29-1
CSVEDPAGVDEQYF
TGCAGCGTTGAAGATCCAGCGGGAGTAGACGAGCAGTACTTC
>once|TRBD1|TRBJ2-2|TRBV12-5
CASGLPQGVPTGELFF
TGTGCTAGTGGTTTGCCCCAGGGGGTCCCCACCGGGGAGCTGTTTTTT
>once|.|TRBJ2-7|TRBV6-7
CASSRLGQLYEQYF
TGTGCCAGCAGTAGGCTAGGACAGCTCTACGAGCAGTACTTC
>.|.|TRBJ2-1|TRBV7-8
CASSLRGSPAERLFF
TGTGCCAGCAGTCTTAGGGGGAGTCCTGCCGAGCGTCTCTTCTTC
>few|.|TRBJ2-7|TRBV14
CASSLGRFQGEQYF
TGTGCCAGCAGCCTAGGACGGTTCCAGGGGGAGCAGTACTTC
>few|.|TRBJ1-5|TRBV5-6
CASSFSGNQPQHF
TGTGCCAGCAGCTTCAGTGGCAATCAGCCCCAGCATTTT
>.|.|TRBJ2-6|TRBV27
CATAVVSGANVLTF
TGTGCCACCGCGGTTGTCTCTGGGGCCAACGTCCTGACTTTC
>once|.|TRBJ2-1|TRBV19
CASTQTSYNEQFF
TGTGCCAGTACACAGACCTCCTACAATGAGCAGTTCTTC
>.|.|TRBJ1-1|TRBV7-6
CASSLVLDMNTEAFF
TGTGCCAGCAGCTTAGTACTCGACATGAACACTGAAGCTTTCTTT
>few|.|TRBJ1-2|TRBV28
CASGQGVINYGYTF
TGTGCCAGCGGGCAGGGTGTAATAAACTATGGCTACACCTTC
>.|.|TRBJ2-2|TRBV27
CASSLGTWAGELFF
TGTGCCAGCAGTCTGGGGACTTGGGCCGGGGAGCTGTTTTTT
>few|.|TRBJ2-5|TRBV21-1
CASPLRLAGEGGETQYF
TGTGCCAGCCCCCTCCGACTAGCGGGAGAAGGGGGGGAGACCCAGTACTTC
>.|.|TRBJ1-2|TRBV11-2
CASSLVGSGTGANYYGYTF
TGTGCCAGCAGCTTAGTGGGATCGGGTACAGGAGCTAACTACTATGGCTACACCTTC
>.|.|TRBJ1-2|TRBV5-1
CASRPAGLNYGYTF
TGCGCCAGCAGGCCCGCAGGGCTTAACTATGGCTACACCTTC